The rows below give T cell receptor beta chains drawn from one sample of a study of blood T cell repertoires in COVID-19. Data came from immunoSEQ multiplex PCR; TCRdb stores just in-frame clones and leaves some out. The sample consists of about 190,000 clones, 88% of them appearing once. What was sequenced was peripheral blood. These TCRs come from a human donor in a cohort sampled during active COVID-19. CDR3s include the opening cysteine and the closing phenylalanine or tryptophan. A D gene is named only where the DNA matches it firmly. A row's size may be missing; if present it is once, few, many or a size class.

CDR3nt: TGCGCCAGCAGCGCGGGACGGAATACTGAAGCTTTCTTT
CDR3aa: CASSAGRNTEAFF
v_gene: TRBV5-1
abundance: NA
j_gene: TRBJ1-1
d_gene: NA

CDR3nt: TGTGCCAGTAGTATCCGAGGTCAGTCTAATCAGCCCCAGCATTTT
CDR3aa: CASSIRGQSNQPQHF
v_gene: TRBV19
abundance: NA
j_gene: TRBJ1-5
d_gene: NA

CDR3nt: TGTGCCAGCACTCAAGGACAGGGACCCTACGAGCAGTACTTC
CDR3aa: CASTQGQGPYEQYF
v_gene: TRBV6-6
abundance: NA
j_gene: TRBJ2-7
d_gene: TRBD1

CDR3nt: TGTGCCAGCAGTAGGGGACAGGGGAAGTTTGACGAGCAGTACTTC
CDR3aa: CASSRGQGKFDEQYF
v_gene: TRBV6-2/TRBV6-3
abundance: NA
j_gene: TRBJ2-7
d_gene: TRBD1

CDR3nt: TGTGCCAGCAGGCTAACTAGCGGGAGGGCCCGTTACCAAGAGACCCAGTACTTC
CDR3aa: CASRLTSGRARYQETQYF
v_gene: TRBV5-6
abundance: once
j_gene: TRBJ2-5
d_gene: TRBD2

CDR3nt: TGTGCCAGCAGCCAAGCGACAGGGAGTGGCACAGATACGCAGTATTTT
CDR3aa: CASSQATGSGTDTQYF
v_gene: TRBV4-2
abundance: NA
j_gene: TRBJ2-3
d_gene: TRBD1

CDR3nt: TGTGCCAGCAGCTTAGAAGGGGTTAGATCACCCCTCCACTTT
CDR3aa: CASSLEGVRSPLHF
v_gene: TRBV7-2
abundance: NA
j_gene: TRBJ1-6
d_gene: NA

CDR3nt: TGTGCCAGCTCACCCCTGGGACAGGCTTCCTACGAGCAGTACTTC
CDR3aa: CASSPLGQASYEQYF
v_gene: TRBV18
abundance: NA
j_gene: TRBJ2-7
d_gene: TRBD1

CDR3nt: TGTGCCACCAGTGCCTCTCCGGGACTAGCGGGAGAAGAGACCCAGTACTTC
CDR3aa: CATSASPGLAGEETQYF
v_gene: TRBV24-1
abundance: NA
j_gene: TRBJ2-5
d_gene: TRBD2

CDR3nt: TGCGCCAGCAGCCAAGGGCAGGGGGGGAGCGGGAGGGCCCAAGAGACCCAGTACTTC
CDR3aa: CASSQGQGGSGRAQETQYF
v_gene: TRBV4-3
abundance: NA
j_gene: TRBJ2-5
d_gene: TRBD2

CDR3nt: TGTGCCAGCAGCCCTTTGACAGGGAGAGGCTACACCTTC
CDR3aa: CASSPLTGRGYTF
v_gene: TRBV7-8
abundance: NA
j_gene: TRBJ1-2
d_gene: TRBD1

CDR3nt: TGCGCCAGCAGCTATGATAGTCCCCTCGAGCAGTACTTC
CDR3aa: CASSYDSPLEQYF
v_gene: TRBV5-1
abundance: NA
j_gene: TRBJ2-7
d_gene: NA

CDR3nt: TGTGCCAGTAAGCAGGGATCGGGCGCAGATACGCAGTATTTT
CDR3aa: CASKQGSGADTQYF
v_gene: TRBV19
abundance: NA
j_gene: TRBJ2-3
d_gene: NA

CDR3nt: TGTGCCAGCAGCTCCATCTTGGGCGGAGGGGGCGAGCAGTTCTTC
CDR3aa: CASSSILGGGGEQFF
v_gene: TRBV9
abundance: NA
j_gene: TRBJ2-1
d_gene: NA

CDR3nt: TGTGCCAGCAGCTTAGATCAGGGGCGGGATGAGCAGTTCTTC
CDR3aa: CASSLDQGRDEQFF
v_gene: TRBV11-2
abundance: NA
j_gene: TRBJ2-1
d_gene: NA